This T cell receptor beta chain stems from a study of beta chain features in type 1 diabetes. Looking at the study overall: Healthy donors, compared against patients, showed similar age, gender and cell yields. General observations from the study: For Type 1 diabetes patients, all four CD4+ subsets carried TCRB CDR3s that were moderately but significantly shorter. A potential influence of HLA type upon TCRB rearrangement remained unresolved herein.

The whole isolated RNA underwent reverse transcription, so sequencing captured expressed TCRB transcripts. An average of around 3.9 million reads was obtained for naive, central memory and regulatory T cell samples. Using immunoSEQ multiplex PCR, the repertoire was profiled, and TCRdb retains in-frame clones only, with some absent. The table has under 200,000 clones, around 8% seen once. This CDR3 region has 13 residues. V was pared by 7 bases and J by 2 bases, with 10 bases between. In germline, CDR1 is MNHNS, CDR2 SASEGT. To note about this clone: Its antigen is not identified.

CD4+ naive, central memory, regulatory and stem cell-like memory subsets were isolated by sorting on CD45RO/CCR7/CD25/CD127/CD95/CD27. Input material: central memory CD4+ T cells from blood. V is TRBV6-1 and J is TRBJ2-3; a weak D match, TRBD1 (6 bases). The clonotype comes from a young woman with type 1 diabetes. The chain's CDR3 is CASTGDNTDTQYF. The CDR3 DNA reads TGTGCCAGCACTGGGGACAACACAGATACGCAGTATTTT.